Listed here are 25 T cell receptor beta chains from one sample, sequenced in a study of shared clonotypes between healthy human individuals. The table came from immunoSEQ multiplex PCR; TCRdb's copy has only in-frame clones and leaves some out. The sample carries 2,500,000 or so clones, around 92% recorded once. Sequenced material: naive CD4+ T cells from PBMCs. As for subset: CD45RA+ positively selected. Source of these receptors: a man in his late teens or twenties in good health. Some clones in this sample may be carry-over from other donors' samples.

This rearrangement joins TRBV12-5 to TRBJ2-1, with 10 bases fitting TRBD2. Germline assignment: CDR1 LGHNT and CDR2 FRNRAP. After removal of 5 bases from V and 4 bases from J, the junction contained 8 bases not matched to a gene. This CDR3 has 16 residues. The CDR3 DNA reads TGTGCTAGTGGTATGTCTAGCGGGAGAGGGTACAATGAGCAGTTCTTC. Translating it yields CASGMSSGRGYNEQFF. The whole variable domain, remainder taken from reference TRBV12-5 and TRBJ2-1, is DARVTQTPRHKVTEMGQEVTMRCQPILGHNTVFWYRQTMMQGLELLAYFRNRAPLDDSGMPKDRFSAEMPDATLATLKIQPSEPRDSAVYFCASGMSSGRGYNEQFFGPGTRLTVL.

The chain couples TRBV6-6 to TRBJ2-5; TRBD1 agrees at 8 bases. Germline V gene sequence: CDR1 MNHNY, CDR2 SVGAGI (reference sequence). The CDR3 spans 13 residues. V was clipped by 7 bases and J by 4 bases; unmatched bases: 5. The CDR3 spells CASTRGQGETQYF. The CDR3 region has the DNA TGTGCCAGCACCAGGGGGCAAGGAGAGACCCAGTACTTC.

This clone has more than one count but fewer than ten. The rearrangement links TRBV7-2 to TRBJ1-1; tentatively, D is TRBD1 (5 bases). Germline CDR1 SGHTA, CDR2 FQGNSA. The CDR3 totals 11 residues. Trimming left V 4 bases short and J 11 bases short, with 11 bases between. The chain's CDR3 is CASSSRDGAFF. CDR3 bases: TGTGCCAGCAGCTCCCGGGACGGGGCTTTCTTT.

The rearrangement joins TRBV2 to TRBJ2-1; no reliable D call. Trimming removed 0 bases at V and 3 bases at J, with 9 bases between. This CDR3 comprises 15 residues. Germline CDR1 reads SNHLY; CDR2 reads FYNNEI. Here the CDR3 DNA reads TGTGCCAGCAGTGAAGCCAGCGCCCGCTACAATGAGCAGTTCTTC. Translating it yields CASSEASARYNEQFF.

This clone occurred a few times. The rearrangement uses TRBV29-1 and TRBJ1-1, with D hard to call. The CDR3 consists of 14 residues. Per germline, CDR1 SQVTM and CDR2 ANQGSEA. Trimming removed 3 bases at V and 4 bases at J, with 15 bases between. Written as DNA, the CDR3 is TGCAGCGTTGATGGGGTAGGGCTTACCACTGAAGCTTTCTTT. Encoded protein: CSVDGVGLTTEAFF.

CDR3 loop: CASSPDTSRPYEQYF. CDR3 nucleotide sequence: TGCGCCAGCAGCCCGGACACCTCTAGGCCCTACGAGCAGTACTTC. The V call is TRBV5-1, the J call TRBJ2-7, with a tentative D call TRBD1 (5 bases). CDR3 length: 15 amino acids. Germline assignment: CDR1 SGHRS and CDR2 YFSETQ. V lost 4 bases and J lost 2, with 16 bases in between.

This chain uses TRBV19 with TRBJ2-1; D perhaps matches TRBD2 (6 bases). CDR1 and CDR2 (germline): LNHDA, SQIVND (reference sequence). The CDR3 spans 15 residues. Trimming left V 5 bases short and J 16 bases short, with 27 bases between. This CDR3 is CASSSTWFTGRGHFF. CDR3 DNA: TGTGCCAGTAGTTCCACATGGTTCACCGGGAGAGGCCATTTCTTC.

The chain is built from TRBV27 and TRBJ1-4, with TRBD1 matching over 7 bases. V shed 7 bases and J 8 bases; nucleotides not matched to a gene: 13. CDR3 size: 15 residues. Germline loops: CDR1 MNHEY, CDR2 SMNVEV (reference sequence). CDR3 region: CASKPSQGVWEKLFF. CDR3 nucleotides: TGTGCCAGCAAACCTTCCCAGGGGGTATGGGAAAAACTGTTTTTT.

V is TRBV7-8 and J is TRBJ2-6; 9 bases map to TRBD1. The V segment lost 5 bases and the J segment 2 bases; nucleotides outside the gene matches: 7. The CDR3 consists of 17 residues. The V gene's germline CDR1 is SGHVS and CDR2 FQNEAQ. CDR3 DNA: TGTGCCAGCAGCCCTCCAACAGGGGGCGCTGGGGCCAACGTCCTGACTTTC. Encoded protein: CASSPPTGGAGANVLTF.

Only a few counts were recorded for this clone. The J gene is TRBJ1-4, the V gene TRBV10-3; D remains ambiguous. Trimming stripped 6 bases from V and 5 bases from J, with 10 bases between. Per the germline V gene, CDR1 is ENHRY and CDR2 is SYGVKD. The length of the CDR3 is 13 residues. The CDR3 coding sequence is TGTGCCATCAGCCGCGTGGAAAATGAAAAACTGTTTTTT. Translating it yields CAISRVENEKLFF.

Details on this clone: Different DNA sequences within this sample yield the same CDR3. The chain employs TRBV7-9 and TRBJ2-5, with D hard to call. The V gene's germline CDR1 is SEHNR and CDR2 FQNEAQ (reference sequence). The CDR3 spans 14 residues. V lost 5 bases and J lost 1, with 11 bases in between. CDR3 sequence: CASSTRTVQETQYF. For the CDR3, the DNA is TGTGCCAGCAGCACTCGGACCGTCCAAGAGACCCAGTACTTC.

The V gene is TRBV7-2, the J gene TRBJ1-1; possible D gene TRBD1, 6 bases. V was trimmed by 1 base and J by 3 bases, leaving 12 bases between them. In germline, CDR1 is SGHTA, CDR2 FQGNSA. The CDR3 has 15 amino acids. CDR3 residues: CASSLGGASDTEAFF. The DNA of the CDR3 is TGTGCCAGCAGCTTAGGGGGGGCGTCGGACACTGAAGCTTTCTTT.

The chain has TRBV28 and TRBJ1-2; 8 bases map to TRBD1. The germline gives CDR1 MDHEN, CDR2 SYDVKM. Trimming at V came to 4 bases and at J to 4 bases, leaving 2 bases not matched to a gene. The CDR3 has 13 residues. CDR3 coding DNA: TGTGCCAGCAGTTGGGGACAGGCCTATGGCTACACCTTC. It is translated as CASSWGQAYGYTF.

This chain links TRBV27 with TRBJ2-3; D is undetermined. Germline V gives CDR1 MNHEY, CDR2 SMNVEV (reference sequence). This CDR3 comprises 14 residues. The V end was cut by 6 bases, the J end by 2 bases, with 12 bases between. CDR3 coding DNA: TGTGCCAGCAGCCCCTATCCGTCCACAGATACGCAGTATTTT. It is translated as CASSPYPSTDTQYF.

The rearrangement links TRBV5-1 to TRBJ1-1, with D possibly TRBD1 on 5 matching bases. The CDR3 sequence is 15 residues long. The V gene's germline CDR1 is SGHRS and CDR2 YFSETQ. The V end lost 0 bases, the J end lost 3 bases, and 12 bases lay between the germline ends. CDR3: CASSLGTGGDTEAFF. CDR3 coding DNA: TGCGCCAGCAGCTTGGGTACAGGAGGCGACACTGAAGCTTTCTTT.

A remark on this clone: Other DNA sequences of this sample code for an identical CDR3. V gene TRBV28 combines with J gene TRBJ1-5, with D possibly matching TRBD1 (5 bases). Per germline, CDR1 MDHEN and CDR2 SYDVKM. There are 14 residues in the CDR3. The ends were cut back, 2 bases at V and 3 bases at J, with 8 bases in the middle. In nucleotides, the CDR3 is TGTGCCAGCAGTTTAGAGGGGCTCAATCAGCCCCAGCATTTT. Translated, it gives CASSLEGLNQPQHF.

The rearrangement links TRBV6-5 to TRBJ2-5; the match to TRBD2 covers 10 bases. Trimming took 0 bases from V and 2 from J; bases not matched to a gene: 3. CDR3 length: 16 amino acids. Germline assignment: CDR1 MNHEY and CDR2 SVGAGI. The CDR3 DNA is TGTGCCAGCAGTTACTCATTTAGCGGGAGGCAAGAGACCCAGTACTTC. This translates into CASSYSFSGRQETQYF.

In its sample, this clone was seen once. The rearrangement uses TRBV18 and TRBJ2-3; a weak D match, TRBD2 (6 bases). The V gene lost 2 bases and the J gene lost 3 bases, with 15 bases spanning the gap. CDR3 length: 16 residues. Germline V lookup: CDR1 KGHSH, CDR2 LQKENI. CDR3 region: CASSPYGRDWTDTQYF. CDR3 in DNA: TGTGCCAGCTCACCATATGGAAGGGACTGGACAGATACGCAGTATTTT. The entire variable domain, with the rest obtained from reference TRBV18 and TRBJ2-3, is as follows: NAGVMQNPRHLVRRRGQEARLRCSPMKGHSHVYWYRQLPEEGLKFMVYLQKENIIDESGMPKERFSAEFPKEGPSILRIQQVVRGDSAAYFCASSPYGRDWTDTQYFGPGTRLTVL.

The CDR3 sequence: CASSPRLAGDQETQYF. CDR3 sequence (DNA): TGTGCCAGCAGTCCCCGACTAGCGGGGGATCAAGAGACCCAGTACTTC. The chain couples TRBV28 to TRBJ2-5, with 12 nucleotides matching TRBD2. The trim removed 5 bases at V and 2 bases at J, leaving 6 bases unmatched. CDR1 and CDR2 from the germline V gene are MDHEN and SYDVKM. The CDR3 length is 16 residues.

The rearrangement joins TRBV28 to TRBJ2-3; the D gene is possibly TRBD2 (6 bases). Germline assignment: CDR1 MDHEN and CDR2 SYDVKM. The CDR3 spans 13 residues. The ends were cut back, 8 bases at V and 1 base at J, with 10 bases in the middle. This chain's CDR3 is CASWRGRTDTQYF. The DNA of the CDR3 is TGTGCCAGCTGGAGGGGCCGCACAGATACGCAGTATTTT.

The V gene is TRBV7-2, the J gene TRBJ1-2; TRBD1 might be the D (5 bases). Trimming took 4 bases from V and 2 from J, leaving 8 bases between them. Germline values: CDR1 SGHTA, CDR2 FQGNSA. This CDR3 has 13 residues. CDR3 sequence reads: CASSSGTNYGYTF. CDR3 DNA: TGTGCCAGCAGCTCCGGGACGAACTATGGCTACACCTTC.

The rearrangement links TRBV4-3 to TRBJ2-7, with 11 bases identical to TRBD2. CDR3 length: 16 residues. CDR1 and CDR2 (germline): LGHNA, YSLEER. V gave up 0 bases and J gave up 6 bases; unmatched junction bases: 7. For the CDR3, the DNA is TGCGCCAGCAGCCAAGAGGTAGCGGGAGGGCCCTCCGAGCAGTACTTC. It specifies CASSQEVAGGPSEQYF.

The chain joins TRBV29-1 to TRBJ2-3, with TRBD2 as a possible D gene (5 bases). CDR1 and CDR2 from the germline V gene are SQVTM and ANQGSEA. This CDR3 region has 14 residues. V shed 2 bases and J shed 6 bases, with 15 bases lying between them. CDR3 nucleotides: TGCAGCGTTGAACGAGCGGAGATGGGGGATACGCAGTATTTT. As protein: CSVERAEMGDTQYF.

This chain connects TRBV7-2 to TRBJ2-3, with D hard to call. V shed 2 bases and J shed 4 bases, with 7 bases lying between them. Looked up from germline, CDR1 is SGHTA and CDR2 is FQGNSA. CDR3 size: 13 residues. The CDR3, as DNA: TGTGCCAGCAGCTTATTAGGGCCAGATACGCAGTATTTT. Translation gives CASSLLGPDTQYF. Supplemented by reference TRBV7-2 and TRBJ2-3, the full variable domain reads GAGVSQSPSNKVTEKGKDVELRCDPISGHTALYWYRQSLGQGLEFLIYFQGNSAPDKSGLPSDRFSAERTGGSVSTLTIQRTQQEDSAVYLCASSLLGPDTQYFGPGTRLTVL.

The CDR3 DNA sequence: TGTGCCAGCAGCTTAGATCAGGGGGGGAATGGCTACACCTTC. This gives the protein CASSLDQGGNGYTF. The V call is TRBV11-2, the J call TRBJ1-2; 7 bases match TRBD1. Germline V gene sequence: CDR1 SGHAT, CDR2 FQNNGV. The V and J ends lost 0 bases and 6 bases, in that order; junction bases with no gene match: 4. This CDR3 region has 14 residues.